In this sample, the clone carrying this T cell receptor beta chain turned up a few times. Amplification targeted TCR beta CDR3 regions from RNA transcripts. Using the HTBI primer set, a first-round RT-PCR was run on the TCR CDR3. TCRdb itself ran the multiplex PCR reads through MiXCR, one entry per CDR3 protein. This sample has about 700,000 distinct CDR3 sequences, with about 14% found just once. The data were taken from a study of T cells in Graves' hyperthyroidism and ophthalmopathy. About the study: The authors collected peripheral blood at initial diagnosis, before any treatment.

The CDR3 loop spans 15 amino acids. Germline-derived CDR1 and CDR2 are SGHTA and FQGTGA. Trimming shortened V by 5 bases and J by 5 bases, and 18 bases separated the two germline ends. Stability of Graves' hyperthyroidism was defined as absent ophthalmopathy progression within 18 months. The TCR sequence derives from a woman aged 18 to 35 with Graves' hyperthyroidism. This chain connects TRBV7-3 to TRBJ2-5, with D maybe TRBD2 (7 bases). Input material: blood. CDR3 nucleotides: TGTGCCAGCAGCCCCCTGGGGGGGGGGGCTGAGACCCAGTACTTC. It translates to CASSPLGGGAETQYF.